This T cell receptor beta chain emerged from a study of cytotoxic CD8 clonotypes in ibrutinib-treated CLL. Sequenced by immunoSEQ multiplex PCR; TCRdb stores in-frame clones only, minus some. This sample carries approximately 280,000 clones, approximately 79% of them seen once, and the ten largest clones take around 5.3%. V was clipped by 2 bases and J by 4 bases, with 11 bases between them. Germline CDR1 and CDR2: SEHNR and FQNEAQ (reference sequence). The CDR3 runs 14 residues. A few counts support this clone. The clonotype originates from a human donor with chronic lymphocytic leukemia. This chain connects TRBV7-9 to TRBJ1-2; D perhaps matches TRBD1 (5 bases). Specimen: PBMCs, collected at disease progression, from a patient treated with ibrutinib. CDR3 sequence (DNA): TGTGCCAGCAGCTTATCGGGGACCCTCTATGGCTACACCTTC. Translating gives CASSLSGTLYGYTF.